The following is a T cell receptor beta chain sequence with its context. The CDR3 contains 15 residues. In germline, CDR1 is SGDLS, CDR2 YYNGEE. V was cut by 3 bases and J by 0 bases, with 10 bases left in between. This specimen belongs to a study of T-cell reconstitution after alpha-beta-depleted transplantation in children. A library of TCRbeta sequences, prepared with unique molecular identifiers, was generated. TCRdb recomputed calls from the PCR reads with MiXCR, one row per CDR3 protein. The sample holds roughly 400,000 distinct CDR3 sequences; 43% are singletons and the top ten take approximately 25%.

The sequencing here drew on PBMCs, taken before TCRalphabeta/CD19-depleted stem cell transplant. V is TRBV9 and J is TRBJ1-3, with a possible D match to TRBD1 (6 bases). The origin of this receptor is a girl aged 2 to 10 with aplastic anemia, due to receive a stem cell transplant. For the CDR3, the DNA is TGTGCCAGCAGCGGCGGACAGAACTCTGGAAACACCATATATTTT. Residues: CASSGGQNSGNTIYF.